The present entry profiles one T cell receptor (beta chain) with its context. Its specificity is not known. A multiplex PCR was run with 60 Vbeta primers and 13 Jbeta primers. TCRdb's copy holds only in-frame clones and misses some; the assay was immunoSEQ multiplex PCR. Among under 90,000 clones listed, approximately 75% were seen once. The CDR3 consists of 16 residues. Unmatched junction bases numbered 7, after V lost 2 bases and J lost 4 bases. The source of the sample is a study of cytomegalovirus exposure and HLA in healthy donors. Across the whole study: Previous work identified 95 million to 120 million unique TCR beta sequences from about 200 million T cells.

Study outcomes and limitations: Immune exposure information comprised only CMV serostatus. A later analysis linked a missense DCLRE1C variant to TCR beta V- and J-gene trimming. Among TCR beta chains, those listed as cytomegalovirus-associated numbered under 200.

This chain links TRBV23-1 with TRBJ1-4; 7 bases agree with TRBD1. TRBV23-1 is known as an ORF, though its function is uncertain. This receptor was taken from a woman in her thirties or forties in good health and CMV-seronegative. Sequencing was carried out using PBMCs. The CDR3 is CASSQPWDRNNEKLFF. CDR3 DNA sequence: TGCGCCAGCAGTCAACCGTGGGACAGAAATAATGAAAAACTGTTTTTT.